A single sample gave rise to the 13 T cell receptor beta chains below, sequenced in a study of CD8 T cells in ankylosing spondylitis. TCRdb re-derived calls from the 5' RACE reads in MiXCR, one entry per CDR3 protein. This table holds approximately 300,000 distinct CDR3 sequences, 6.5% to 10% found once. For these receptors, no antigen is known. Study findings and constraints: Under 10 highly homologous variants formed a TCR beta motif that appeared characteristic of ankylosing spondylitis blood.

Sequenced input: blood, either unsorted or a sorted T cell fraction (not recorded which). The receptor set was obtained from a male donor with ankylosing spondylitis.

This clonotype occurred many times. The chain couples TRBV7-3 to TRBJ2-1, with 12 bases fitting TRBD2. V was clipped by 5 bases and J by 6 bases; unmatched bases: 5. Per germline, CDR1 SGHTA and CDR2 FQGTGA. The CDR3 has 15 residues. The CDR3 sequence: CASSQGLAGINEQFF. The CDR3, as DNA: TGTGCCAGCAGCCAAGGACTAGCGGGAATCAATGAGCAGTTCTTC.

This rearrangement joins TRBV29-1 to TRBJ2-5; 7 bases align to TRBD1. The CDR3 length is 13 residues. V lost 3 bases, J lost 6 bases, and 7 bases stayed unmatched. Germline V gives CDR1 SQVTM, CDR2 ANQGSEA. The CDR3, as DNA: TGCAGCGTTGATAGGGGGCAGAGGAAGACCCAGTACTTC. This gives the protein CSVDRGQRKTQYF.

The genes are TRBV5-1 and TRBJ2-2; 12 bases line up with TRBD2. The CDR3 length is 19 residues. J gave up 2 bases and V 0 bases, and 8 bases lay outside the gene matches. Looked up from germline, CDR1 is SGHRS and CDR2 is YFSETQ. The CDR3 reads CASSLGGRLAGVNTGELFF. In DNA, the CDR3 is TGCGCCAGCAGCTTGGGGGGGAGACTAGCGGGAGTCAACACCGGGGAGCTGTTTTTT.

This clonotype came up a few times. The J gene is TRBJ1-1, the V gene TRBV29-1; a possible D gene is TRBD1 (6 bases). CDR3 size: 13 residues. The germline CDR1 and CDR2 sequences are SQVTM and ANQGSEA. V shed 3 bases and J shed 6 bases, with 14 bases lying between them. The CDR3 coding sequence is TGCAGCGTTGATCGGACAGCGGGGGCTGAAGCTTTCTTT. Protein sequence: CSVDRTAGAEAFF. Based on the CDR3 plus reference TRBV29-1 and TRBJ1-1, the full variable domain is SAVISQKPSRDICQRGTSLTIQCQVDSQVTMMFWYRQQPGQSLTLIATANQGSEATYESGFVIDKFPISRPNLTFSTLTVSNMSPEDSSIYLCSVDRTAGAEAFFGQGTRLTVV.

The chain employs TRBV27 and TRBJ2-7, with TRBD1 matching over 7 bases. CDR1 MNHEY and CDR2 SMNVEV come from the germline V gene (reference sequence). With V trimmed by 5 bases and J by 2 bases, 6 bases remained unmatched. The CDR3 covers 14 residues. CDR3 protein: CASSATGAPYEQYF. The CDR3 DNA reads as TGTGCCAGCAGTGCCACAGGGGCGCCCTACGAGCAGTACTTC.

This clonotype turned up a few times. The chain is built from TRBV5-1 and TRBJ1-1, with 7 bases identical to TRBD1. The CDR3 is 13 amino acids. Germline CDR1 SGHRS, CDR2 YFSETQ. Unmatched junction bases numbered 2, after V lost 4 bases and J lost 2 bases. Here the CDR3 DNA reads TGCGCCAGCAGCGGACAGGTAAACACTGAAGCTTTCTTT. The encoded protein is CASSGQVNTEAFF.

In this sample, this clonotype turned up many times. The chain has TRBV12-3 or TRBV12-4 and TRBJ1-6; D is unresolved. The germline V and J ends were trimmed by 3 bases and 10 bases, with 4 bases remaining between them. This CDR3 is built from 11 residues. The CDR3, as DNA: TGTGCCAGCAGTTTCGGCTCACCCCTCCACTTT. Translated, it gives CASSFGSPLHF.

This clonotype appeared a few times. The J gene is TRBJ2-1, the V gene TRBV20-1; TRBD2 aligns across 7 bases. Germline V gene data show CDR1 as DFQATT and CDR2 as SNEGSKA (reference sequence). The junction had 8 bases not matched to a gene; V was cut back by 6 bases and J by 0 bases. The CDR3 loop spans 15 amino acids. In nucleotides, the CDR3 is TGCAGTGCCCGCTACGGGAGGAACTCCTACAATGAGCAGTTCTTC. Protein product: CSARYGRNSYNEQFF.

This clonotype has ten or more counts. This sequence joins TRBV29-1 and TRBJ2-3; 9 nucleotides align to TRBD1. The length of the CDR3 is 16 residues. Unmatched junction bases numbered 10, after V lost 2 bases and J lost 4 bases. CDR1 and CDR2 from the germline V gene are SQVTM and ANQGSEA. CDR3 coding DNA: TGCAGCGTTGAAAGTGGCTGGACAGGGGCGGCAGATACGCAGTATTTT. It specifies CSVESGWTGAADTQYF.

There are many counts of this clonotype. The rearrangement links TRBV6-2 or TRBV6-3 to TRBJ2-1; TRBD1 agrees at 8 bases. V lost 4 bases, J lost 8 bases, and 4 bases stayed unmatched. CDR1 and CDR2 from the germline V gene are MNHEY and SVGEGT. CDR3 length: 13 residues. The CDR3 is CASSLTGDYEQFF. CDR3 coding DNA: TGTGCCAGCAGTTTGACAGGGGATTATGAGCAGTTCTTC.

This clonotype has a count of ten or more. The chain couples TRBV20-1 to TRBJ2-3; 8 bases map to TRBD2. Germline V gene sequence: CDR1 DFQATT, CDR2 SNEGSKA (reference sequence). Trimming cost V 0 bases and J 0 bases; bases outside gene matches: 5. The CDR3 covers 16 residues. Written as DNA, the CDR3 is TGCAGTGCTAGAGAATCCCGACTAGCGAGCACAGATACGCAGTATTTT. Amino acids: CSARESRLASTDTQYF.

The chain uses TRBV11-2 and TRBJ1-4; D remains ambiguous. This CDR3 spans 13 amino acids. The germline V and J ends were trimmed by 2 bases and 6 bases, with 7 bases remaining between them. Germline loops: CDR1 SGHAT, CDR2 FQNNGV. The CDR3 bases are TGTGCCAGCAGCTTATTGGGGTATGAAAAACTGTTTTTT. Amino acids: CASSLLGYEKLFF.

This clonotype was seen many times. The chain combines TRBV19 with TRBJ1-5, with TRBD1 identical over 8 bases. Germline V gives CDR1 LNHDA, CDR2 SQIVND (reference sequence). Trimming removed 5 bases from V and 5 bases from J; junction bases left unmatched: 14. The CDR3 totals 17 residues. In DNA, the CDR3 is TGTGCCAGTAGTCTGCCGGGACAGGAACGTGGGCATCAGCCCCAGCATTTT. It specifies CASSLPGQERGHQPQHF.